The sequence of this T cell receptor beta chain was determined in a study of PD-1 blockade in classical Hodgkin lymphoma. Sample time point: cycle 4 day 1 (C4D1), after less than seven weeks of nivolumab. Following autologous stem cell transplantation, relapse occurred in every patient, and exposure to brentuximab vedotin varied. Isolation of CD4+ T cells from thawed PBMCs was performed by magnetic negative selection. V dropped 3 bases and J dropped 5 bases, with 10 bases sitting between them. Germline CDR1 is MDHEN and CDR2 is SYDVKM. This CDR3 region has 14 residues. Sequencing used immunoSEQ multiplex PCR; TCRdb keeps in-frame clones, though not all of them. The table lists about 9,700 clones, about 68% of them singletons.

Sequenced here: CD4+ T cells from blood, sampled before the fourth cycle of nivolumab. The receptor was derived from a human donor with classical Hodgkin lymphoma. This sequence joins TRBV28 and TRBJ1-4, with D uncertain. The CDR3 spells CASSFPRVNEKLFF. The DNA of the CDR3 is TGTGCCAGCAGTTTTCCGAGGGTAAATGAAAAACTGTTTTTT.